These 26 T cell receptor beta chains came from one sample sequenced in a study of blood T cells in healthy people across ages. For the second PCR, which ran for 7 to 11 cycles, a sample-barcoded 5' primer and a J-beta primer mix were used. TCRdb redid the calling of the 5' RACE reads with MiXCR, one entry per CDR3 protein. The data show fewer than 900,000 distinct CDR3 sequences, roughly 35% seen once. Sequenced sample: blood. The receptor set was obtained from a young man in good health.

This clonotype was counted between two and nine times. The V call is TRBV7-2, the J call TRBJ1-2, with no clear D. The CDR3 runs 15 residues. The V end lost 6 bases, the J end lost 6 bases, and 20 bases lay between the germline ends. Germline CDR1 SGHTA, CDR2 FQGNSA. The CDR3 DNA reads as TGTGCCAGCAGGGCTATTGTCTCAGTAGGCCATGGCTACACCTTC. Protein product: CASRAIVSVGHGYTF.

The chain joins TRBV6-1 to TRBJ2-1; 10 bases fit TRBD2. The V segment lost 7 bases and the J segment 7 bases; nucleotides outside the gene matches: 10. The CDR3 has 15 amino acids. Germline lookup yields CDR1 MNHNS and CDR2 SASEGT. CDR3 residues: CASTSSGGVGNEQFF. The CDR3 DNA follows: TGTGCCAGCACCTCTAGCGGGGGAGTGGGTAATGAGCAGTTCTTC.

In its sample, this clonotype was seen once. The chain couples TRBV30 to TRBJ1-1, with D unresolved. The CDR3 consists of 13 residues. Germline CDR1 is GTSNPN and CDR2 is SVGIG (reference sequence). Trimming shortened V by 5 bases and J by 0 bases, and 10 bases separated the two germline ends. The CDR3 here is CAWGLIMNTEAFF. For the CDR3, the DNA is TGTGCCTGGGGACTCATAATGAACACTGAAGCTTTCTTT. Looking up the rest from reference TRBV30 and TRBJ1-1 gives the full variable domain: SQTIHQWPATLVQPVGSPLSLECTVEGTSNPNLYWYRQAAGRGLQLLFYSVGIGQISSEVPQNLSASRPQDRQFILSSKKLLLSDSGFYLCAWGLIMNTEAFFGQGTRLTVV.

This chain connects TRBV12-3 or TRBV12-4 to TRBJ2-5, with 9 bases matching TRBD2. The ends lost 3 bases at V and 11 bases at J; junction bases unmatched: 16. This CDR3 contains 16 residues. CDR3 in amino acids: CASSFPASGESNEQYF. The DNA for the CDR3 is TGTGCCAGCAGTTTTCCCGCTAGCGGGGAAAGCAATGAGCAGTACTTC.

This clonotype appeared a few times. This chain uses TRBV6-5 with TRBJ1-2, with 10 positions matching TRBD1. Trimming cost V 0 bases and J 6 bases; bases outside gene matches: 7. The CDR3 is 16 residues long. In germline, CDR1 is MNHEY, CDR2 SVGAGI. The CDR3 protein is CASSYSGGQGNDGYTF. The CDR3 coding sequence is TGTGCCAGCAGTTACTCAGGGGGACAGGGGAATGATGGCTACACCTTC.

V usage is TRBV4-3 and J usage is TRBJ2-7; 8 nucleotides agree with TRBD2. The CDR3 is 13 residues long. Germline assignment: CDR1 LGHNA and CDR2 YSLEER. Trimming cost V 3 bases and J 6 bases; bases outside gene matches: 4. The CDR3 loop is CASSQAGGVEQYF. The CDR3, as DNA: TGCGCCAGCAGCCAGGCGGGGGGAGTCGAGCAGTACTTC.

The chain links TRBV20-1 to TRBJ1-6; D might be TRBD1 (6 bases). The CDR3 spans 14 residues. Germline CDR1 is DFQATT and CDR2 is SNEGSKA (reference sequence). The V and J ends lost 4 bases and 10 bases respectively, with 17 bases between them. CDR3 nucleotide sequence: TGCAGTGCTATCCCCGAACAGGGAAAATCACCCCTCCACTTT. It codes for CSAIPEQGKSPLHF.

The chain has TRBV14 and TRBJ2-2, with TRBD2 identical over 14 bases. The CDR3 has 16 amino acids. From germline, CDR1 is SGHDN and CDR2 FVKESK. V was pared by 5 bases and J by 5 bases, with 4 bases of the junction left unmatched. The CDR3 nucleotides are TGTGCCAGCAGCTTCCGGACTAGCGGGGGGACCGGGGAGCTGTTTTTT. It is translated as CASSFRTSGGTGELFF.

This clonotype was counted between two and nine times. The CDR3 sequence: CATSDRPRWDSYNEQFF. The CDR3 DNA reads as TGTGCCACCAGTGACCGCCCCAGGTGGGATTCCTACAATGAGCAGTTCTTC. The gene calls are TRBV24-1 and TRBJ2-1; D is ambiguous. The germline V gene encodes CDR1 KGHDR and CDR2 SFDVKD. The V and J ends lost 4 bases and 1 base respectively, with 16 bases between them. This CDR3 region has 17 residues.

Many counts were recorded for this clonotype. V and J are TRBV20-1 and TRBJ2-3, with D unresolved. V shed 5 bases and J shed 9 bases, with 12 bases lying between them. The CDR3 sequence is 11 residues long. Per the germline V gene, CDR1 is DFQATT and CDR2 is SNEGSKA (reference sequence). The CDR3 DNA is TGCAGTGCTCTCCATGGGATGACGCAGTATTTT. Translation: CSALHGMTQYF.

This chain uses TRBV12-3 or TRBV12-4 with TRBJ1-2, with TRBD1 as a possible D gene (5 bases). V dropped 6 bases and J dropped 4 bases, with 15 bases sitting between them. CDR3 length: 14 residues. In nucleotides, the CDR3 is TGTGCCAGCAGCCCGGAGGGGCAGATCTATGGCTACACCTTC. It yields the protein CASSPEGQIYGYTF.

The chain joins TRBV5-1 to TRBJ1-2; D gene unclear. The CDR3 extends over 13 amino acids. The germline CDR1 and CDR2 sequences are SGHRS and YFSETQ. Between the trimmed V and J ends, which lost 0 bases and 5 bases, there was a span of 8 bases. CDR3 nucleotides: TGCGCCAGCAGCTTGGGGGCCGTTTATGGCTACACCTTC. Encoded protein: CASSLGAVYGYTF.

This CDR3 is CASSSKPSSPPIVNEQFF. The CDR3 DNA follows: TGTGCCAGCAGTTCGAAGCCCTCCTCCCCACCGATCGTCAATGAGCAGTTCTTC. This chain links TRBV6-5 with TRBJ2-1; no firm D call. The germline CDR1 and CDR2 sequences are MNHEY and SVGAGI. Trimming shortened V by 4 bases and J by 6 bases, and 25 bases separated the two germline ends. The CDR3 has 18 amino acids.

This chain connects TRBV9 to TRBJ2-1; the D gene could be TRBD1 or TRBD2 (5 bases each). The CDR3 spans 14 residues. V was cut by 4 bases and J by 9 bases, with 17 bases left in between. CDR1 and CDR2 (germline): SGDLS, YYNGEE. CDR3 bases: TGTGCCAGCAGCCTGAATTTAAGGGACGGTGAGCAGTTCTTC. Its protein product is CASSLNLRDGEQFF.

This chain links TRBV7-2 with TRBJ1-5, with 7 bases lining up with TRBD1. The CDR3 totals 15 residues. Per the germline V gene, CDR1 is SGHTA and CDR2 is FQGNSA. Unmatched junction bases numbered 5, after V lost 6 bases and J lost 0 bases. The CDR3, as DNA: TGTGCCAGCAGTGTTACAGGGGATAGCAATCAGCCCCAGCATTTT. Protein sequence: CASSVTGDSNQPQHF.

This sequence joins TRBV4-1 and TRBJ2-3, with TRBD2 as a possible D gene (7 bases). The ends were cut back, 0 bases at V and 9 bases at J, with 13 bases in the middle. This CDR3 is 14 amino acids long. The germline gives CDR1 MGHRA, CDR2 YSYEKL. CDR3 DNA sequence: TGCGCCAGCAGCCAAGAAGGCTCGGGGGGCACGCAGTATTTT. Residues: CASSQEGSGGTQYF.

The genes are TRBV2 and TRBJ2-2, with TRBD1 as a possible D gene (7 bases). Trimming took 8 bases from V and 4 from J, leaving 23 bases between them. Germline assignment: CDR1 SNHLY and CDR2 FYNNEI. There are 17 residues in the CDR3. DNA of the CDR3: TGTGCCAGCCGCCCAGCCGGGACAGAACTAGCCACCGGGGAGCTGTTTTTT. Its translation is CASRPAGTELATGELFF.

J is TRBJ2-1 and V is TRBV4-3; D possibly corresponds to TRBD2 (6 bases). The DNA matches TRBJ2-7 better at its end, which makes the J call doubtful. This CDR3 contains 16 residues. Germline V gene lookup returns CDR1 LGHNA and CDR2 YSLEER. In DNA, the CDR3 is TGCGCCAGCAGCCATTCGGGACTCAGCTCCTACAATGGGCAGTACTTC. This translates into CASSHSGLSSYNGQYF.

This chain joins TRBV9 and TRBJ2-3; perhaps TRBD1 as D (6 bases). Germline V gene sequence: CDR1 SGDLS, CDR2 YYNGEE. The ends were cut back, 0 bases at V and 0 bases at J, with 11 bases in the middle. The CDR3 spans 16 residues. The CDR3 DNA reads TGTGCCAGCAGCGTAGGGCTACAGGGCAGCACAGATACGCAGTATTTT. Protein sequence: CASSVGLQGSTDTQYF. The full variable domain, in which reference TRBV9 and TRBJ2-3 provide the parts outside the CDR3, is DSGVTQTPKHLITATGQRVTLRCSPRSGDLSVYWYQQSLDQGLQFLIQYYNGEERAKGNILERFSAQQFPDLHSELNLSSLELGDSALYFCASSVGLQGSTDTQYFGPGTRLTVL.

This clonotype appeared a few times. The chain carries TRBV4-3 and TRBJ1-5; 7 positions agree with TRBD1. Germline-derived CDR1 and CDR2 are LGHNA and YSLEER. V gave up 0 bases and J gave up 3 bases; unmatched junction bases: 8. The CDR3 extends over 17 amino acids. The CDR3 bases are TGCGCCAGCAGCCAAGATGGACATACAGGGGTCAATCAGCCCCAGCATTTT. Protein: CASSQDGHTGVNQPQHF.

The V gene is TRBV6-2 or TRBV6-3, the J gene TRBJ1-1; 10 bases fit TRBD1. The CDR3 is 15 amino acids. V gave up 7 bases and J gave up 4 bases; unmatched junction bases: 9. CDR1 MNHEY and CDR2 SVGEGT come from the germline V gene. DNA of the CDR3: TGTGCCAGCACGAGACCGGGACAGGGGATCACTGAAGCTTTCTTT. Its protein product is CASTRPGQGITEAFF.

Remarks on this clonotype: Being one base from a much bigger clone, this may be a read error. The rearrangement links TRBV5-1 to TRBJ2-7; 8 nucleotides line up with TRBD2. The V and J ends lost 5 bases and 7 bases, in that order; junction bases with no gene match: 14. Per the germline V gene, CDR1 is SGHRS and CDR2 is YFSETQ. The CDR3 is 15 residues long. CDR3 protein: CASRTRGDNNNEQYF. CDR3 coding DNA: TGCGCCAGCAGAACGCGGGGGGACAATAACAATGAGCAGTACTTC.

In its sample, this clonotype was seen a few times. The CDR3 nucleotides are TGCAGCGTTGAGGAGGAGGCAGGGGGCGGCTATGGCTACACCTTC. Its translation: CSVEEEAGGGYGYTF. The chain carries TRBV29-1 and TRBJ1-2, with 8 bases that match TRBD1. J gave up 4 bases and V 3 bases, and 10 bases lay outside the gene matches. The germline CDR1 and CDR2 sequences are SQVTM and ANQGSEA. The CDR3 spans 15 residues.

A few counts support this clonotype. Written as DNA, the CDR3 is TGTGCCAGCACCACCGGGACGAAGCCTGAAGCTTTCTTT. Translated, it gives CASTTGTKPEAFF. V usage is TRBV2 and J usage is TRBJ1-1; weak D call: TRBD1 (5 bases). Trimming shortened V by 7 bases and J by 6 bases, and 15 bases separated the two germline ends. This CDR3 spans 13 amino acids. Germline V gene data show CDR1 as SNHLY and CDR2 as FYNNEI.

At least ten counts were recorded for this clonotype. The chain is built from TRBV15 and TRBJ2-1; perhaps D is TRBD1 or TRBD2 (7 bases each). The germline V gene has CDR1 LNHNV and CDR2 YYDKDF (reference sequence). The V end was cut by 0 bases, the J end by 1 base, with 19 bases between. This CDR3 has 19 amino acids. CDR3 amino acids: CATSRDYGGRQGSYNEQFF. The CDR3 DNA is TGTGCCACCAGCAGAGATTACGGGGGGAGACAGGGATCCTACAATGAGCAGTTCTTC.

This clonotype occurred many times. DNA of the CDR3: TGCGCCAGCAGCCAAGACCAGCCTTCTAGCACAGATACGCAGTATTTT. Residues: CASSQDQPSSTDTQYF. The V and J genes are TRBV4-3 and TRBJ2-3, with D uncertain. V was pared by 0 bases and J by 0 bases, with 10 bases between. Looked up from germline, CDR1 is LGHNA and CDR2 is YSLEER. This CDR3 has 16 residues.